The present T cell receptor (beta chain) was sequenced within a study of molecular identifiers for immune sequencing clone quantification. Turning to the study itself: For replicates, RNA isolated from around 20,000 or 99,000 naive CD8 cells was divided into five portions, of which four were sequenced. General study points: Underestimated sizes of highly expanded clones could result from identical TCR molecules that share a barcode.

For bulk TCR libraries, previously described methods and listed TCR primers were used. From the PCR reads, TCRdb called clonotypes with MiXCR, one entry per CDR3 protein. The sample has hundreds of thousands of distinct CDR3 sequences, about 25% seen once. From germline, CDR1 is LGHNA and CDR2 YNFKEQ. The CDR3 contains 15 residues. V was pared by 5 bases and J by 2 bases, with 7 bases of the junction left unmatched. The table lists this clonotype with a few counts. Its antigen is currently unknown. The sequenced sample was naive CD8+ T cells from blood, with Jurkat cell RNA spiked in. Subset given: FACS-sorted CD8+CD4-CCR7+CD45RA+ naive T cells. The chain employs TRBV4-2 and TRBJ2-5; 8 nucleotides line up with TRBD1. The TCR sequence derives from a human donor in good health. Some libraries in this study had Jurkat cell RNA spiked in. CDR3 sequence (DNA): TGTGCCAGCAGCGGGGACAGGCGTCCTCAAGAGACCCAGTACTTC. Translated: CASSGDRRPQETQYF.